The 12 T cell receptor beta chains given below trace back to one sample, sequenced in a study of control samples from healthy donors and cancer patients. The table came from immunoSEQ multiplex PCR; TCRdb's copy has only in-frame clones and leaves some out. The sample has about 120,000 clones, about 90% seen once. Input material: blood. The receptor source for this set is a man aged 45-60 years in good health.

The chain employs TRBV14 and TRBJ1-1; D gene ambiguous. This CDR3 is built from 13 residues. Germline CDR1 reads SGHDN; CDR2 reads FVKESK. V was clipped by 1 base and J by 4 bases, with 7 bases between them. As DNA, the CDR3 is TGTGCCAGCAGCCAAGGAGGGCTCACTGAAGCTTTCTTT. Its protein product is CASSQGGLTEAFF.

This rearrangement joins TRBV9 to TRBJ1-4; TRBD1 agrees at 7 bases. The CDR3 has 16 residues. The germline V gene encodes CDR1 SGDLS and CDR2 YYNGEE. J was trimmed by 8 bases and V by 0 bases; bases with no gene match: 10. In DNA, the CDR3 is TGTGCCAGCAGCGTAGGGGGCGGGACAGTCGGGGAAAAACTGTTTTTT. Protein sequence: CASSVGGGTVGEKLFF.

The chain links TRBV4-3 to TRBJ2-7, with 11 bases matching TRBD2. V lost 4 bases to trimming and J lost 2 bases; unmatched junction nucleotides: 4. Per the germline V gene, CDR1 is LGHNA and CDR2 is YSLEER. The CDR3 runs to 15 residues. The CDR3 nucleotides read TGCGCCAGCAGCCCGGAGACTAGCGGGGCCTACGAGCAGTACTTC. This codes for CASSPETSGAYEQYF.

The J gene is TRBJ2-5, the V gene TRBV9, with 11 bases matching TRBD2. The CDR3 extends over 18 amino acids. With V trimmed by 0 bases and J by 2 bases, 9 bases remained unmatched. CDR1 is SGDLS and CDR2 is YYNGEE in the germline V gene. The CDR3 bases are TGTGCCAGCAGCGTAGGAGCTAGCGGGGGGCCCCCACAAGAGACCCAGTACTTC. As protein: CASSVGASGGPPQETQYF.

This chain connects TRBV6-5 to TRBJ1-1; 12 positions match TRBD1. Germline-derived CDR1 and CDR2 are MNHEY and SVGAGI. This CDR3 has 15 residues. Trimming removed 4 bases from V and 3 bases from J; junction bases left unmatched: 3. The CDR3: CASSWGQGADTEAFF. Written as DNA, the CDR3 is TGTGCCAGCAGTTGGGGACAGGGGGCCGACACTGAAGCTTTCTTT.

This clone is a singleton in its sample. The rearrangement links TRBV29-1 to TRBJ1-1, with TRBD1 matching over 8 bases. Germline CDR1 SQVTM, CDR2 ANQGSEA. CDR3 length: 13 amino acids. The trim removed 4 bases at V and 1 base at J, leaving 2 bases unmatched. The CDR3 is CSVVQGANTEAFF. CDR3 DNA: TGCAGCGTTGTTCAGGGGGCGAACACTGAAGCTTTCTTT.

V usage is TRBV2 and J usage is TRBJ2-7, with D possibly TRBD1 on 5 matching bases. The CDR3 runs to 14 residues. Between the trimmed V and J ends, which lost 4 bases and 6 bases, there was a span of 16 bases. CDR1 and CDR2 (germline): SNHLY, FYNNEI. Here the CDR3 reads CASSVRQGSLEQYF. Written as DNA, the CDR3 is TGTGCCAGCAGTGTCAGGCAGGGAAGTCTCGAGCAGTACTTC.

This rearrangement joins TRBV24-1 to TRBJ1-1; D ambiguous. CDR3 length equals 14 residues. Germline CDR1 KGHDR, CDR2 SFDVKD. V was shortened by 3 bases and J by 4 bases, with 11 bases between the two germline ends. The CDR3 bases are TGTGCCACCAGTGATCCGGCCGACGGCACTGAAGCTTTCTTT. This gives the protein CATSDPADGTEAFF.

The rearrangement joins TRBV5-1 to TRBJ1-3; no firm D call. Per germline, CDR1 SGHRS and CDR2 YFSETQ. With 0 bases removed from V and 4 bases from J, the gap between germline ends came to 11 bases. This CDR3 spans 15 amino acids. The CDR3 protein is CASSLERLQGNTIYF. The CDR3, as DNA: TGCGCCAGCAGCTTGGAACGGCTTCAAGGAAACACCATATATTTT.

The chain links TRBV10-2 to TRBJ2-5; D ambiguous. The germline V and J ends were trimmed by 6 bases and 4 bases, with 12 bases remaining between them. CDR1 is WSHSY, CDR2 SAAADI, per germline. The CDR3 loop spans 13 amino acids. CDR3 DNA: TGCGCCAGCAGAGAAGCCCCTCGAGAGACCCAGTACTTC. Protein product: CASREAPRETQYF.

The V gene is TRBV25-1, the J gene TRBJ2-2, with D maybe TRBD1 (6 bases). CDR3 size: 15 residues. Trimming removed 3 bases at V and 5 bases at J, with 13 bases between. Germline loops: CDR1 MGHDK, CDR2 SYGVNS. This CDR3 reads CASSDNRVFTGELFF. The CDR3 DNA sequence: TGTGCCAGCAGTGATAACAGGGTGTTTACCGGGGAGCTGTTTTTT.

The chain has TRBV11-2 and TRBJ1-1; D not resolved. CDR3 length equals 12 residues. V lost 1 base, J lost 4 bases, and 4 bases lay in between. Germline V gene lookup returns CDR1 SGHAT and CDR2 FQNNGV. CDR3 in amino acids: CASSLGVTEAFF. For the CDR3, the DNA is TGTGCCAGCAGCTTAGGGGTCACTGAAGCTTTCTTT.